This T cell receptor beta chain was identified in a study of shared clonotypes between healthy human individuals. V lost 2 bases, J lost 1 base, and 17 bases lay in between. CDR1 is ENHRY and CDR2 is SYGVKD in the germline V gene. The length of the CDR3 is 17 residues. Some clones are missing from TCRdb's copy, which holds only in-frame ones; the method was immunoSEQ multiplex PCR. The sample has around 990,000 clones, 60% to 80% seen once. The chain is built from TRBV10-3 and TRBJ1-1; D uncertain. Sequenced input: memory CD4+ T cells from PBMCs. Subset reported: CD45RA-negative fraction. The clonotype was recovered from a man between 18 and 35 years old in good health. Some clones in this sample may be carry-over from other donors' samples. CDR3 amino acids: CAISENLGDRPNTEAFF. In DNA, the CDR3 is TGTGCCATCAGTGAGAATCTCGGGGATCGGCCGAACACTGAAGCTTTCTTT.